Listed below are T cell receptor beta chains from one sample, sequenced in a study of blood T cell repertoires in COVID-19. Produced via immunoSEQ multiplex PCR; TCRdb's table is partial and in-frame only. The sample includes about 350,000 clones, 85% to 90% of them seen just once. The sample was PBMCs or T cells enriched from blood (not recorded which). These receptors originate from a woman between 25 and 40 years old who had been exposed to COVID-19. Each CDR3 is given with its conserved first and last residue. Clone sizes are given selectively: once, few, many, or a class where the clone is expanded.

cdr3_length v_call clone_size cdr3_aa
12 TRBV29-1 - CSVGVQAYEQYF
13 TRBV14 - CASSKGAGTEQFF
15 TRBV10-2 - CASLGGRGMNTEAFF
16 TRBV15 - CATSRDHPGPNSPLHF
18 TRBV7-6 - CASSSRGGGTHRSYEQYF
13 TRBV6-5 - CASSYHGAPPLHF
17 TRBV21-1 - CASSNLTAGGPKNIQYF
14 TRBV9 many CASSRDRVTDTQYF
16 TRBV4-2 - CASSQATGDSNYGYTF
16 TRBV10-3 - CAISEARDRGLNEQFF
16 TRBV5-4 few CASSLGFRQGGDTQYF
12 TRBV12-3/TRBV12-4 - CASRSSSYEQYF
14 TRBV5-1 few CASSPVYGDYGYTF